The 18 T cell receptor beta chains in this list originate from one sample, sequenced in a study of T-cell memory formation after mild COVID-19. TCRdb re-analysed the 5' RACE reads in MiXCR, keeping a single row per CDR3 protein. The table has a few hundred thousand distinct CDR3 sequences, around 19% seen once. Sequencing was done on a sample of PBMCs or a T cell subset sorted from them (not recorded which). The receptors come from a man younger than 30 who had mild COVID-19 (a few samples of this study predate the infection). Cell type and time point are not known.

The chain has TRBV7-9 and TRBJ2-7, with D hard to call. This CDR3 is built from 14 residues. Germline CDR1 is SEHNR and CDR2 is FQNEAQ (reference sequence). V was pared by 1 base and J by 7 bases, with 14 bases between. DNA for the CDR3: TGTGCCAGCAGCTTAGATACGGGCGAGATGGAGCAGTACGTC. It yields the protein CASSLDTGEMEQYV.

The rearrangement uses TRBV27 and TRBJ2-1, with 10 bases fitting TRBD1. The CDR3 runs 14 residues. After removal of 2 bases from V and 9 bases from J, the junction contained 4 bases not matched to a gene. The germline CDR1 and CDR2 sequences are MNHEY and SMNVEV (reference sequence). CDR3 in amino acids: CASSLEDRGGEQFF. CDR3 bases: TGTGCCAGCAGTTTAGAGGACAGGGGGGGTGAGCAGTTCTTC.

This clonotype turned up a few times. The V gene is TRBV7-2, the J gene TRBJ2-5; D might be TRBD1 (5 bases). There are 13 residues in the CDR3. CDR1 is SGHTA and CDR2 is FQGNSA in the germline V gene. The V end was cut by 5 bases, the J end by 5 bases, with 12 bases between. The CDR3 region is CASSPQDEETQYF. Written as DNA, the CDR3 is TGTGCCAGCAGCCCACAGGACGAGGAGACCCAGTACTTC.

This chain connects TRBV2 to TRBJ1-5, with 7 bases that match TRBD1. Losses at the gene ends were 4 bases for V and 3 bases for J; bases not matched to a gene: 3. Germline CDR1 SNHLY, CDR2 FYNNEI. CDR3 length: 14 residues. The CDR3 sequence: CASSGQGYNQPQHF. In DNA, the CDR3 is TGTGCCAGCAGTGGACAGGGTTACAATCAGCCCCAGCATTTT.

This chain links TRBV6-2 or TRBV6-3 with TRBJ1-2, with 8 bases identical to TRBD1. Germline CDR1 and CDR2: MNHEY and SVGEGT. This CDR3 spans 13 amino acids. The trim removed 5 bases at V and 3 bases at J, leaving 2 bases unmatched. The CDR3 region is CASSRQGYYGYTF. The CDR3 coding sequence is TGTGCCAGCAGTAGACAGGGGTACTATGGCTACACCTTC.

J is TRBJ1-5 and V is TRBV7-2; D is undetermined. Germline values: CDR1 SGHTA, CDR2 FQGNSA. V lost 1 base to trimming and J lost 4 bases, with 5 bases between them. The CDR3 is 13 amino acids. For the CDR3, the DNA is TGTGCCAGCAGCTTAGAAAATAATCAGCCCCAGCATTTT. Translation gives CASSLENNQPQHF.

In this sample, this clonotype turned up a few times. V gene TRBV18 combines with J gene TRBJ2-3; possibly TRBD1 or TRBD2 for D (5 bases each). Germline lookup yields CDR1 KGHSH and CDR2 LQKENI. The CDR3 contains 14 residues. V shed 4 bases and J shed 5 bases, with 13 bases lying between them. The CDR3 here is CASSRGRAEDTQYF. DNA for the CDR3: TGTGCCAGCTCACGGGGACGGGCGGAAGATACGCAGTATTTT.

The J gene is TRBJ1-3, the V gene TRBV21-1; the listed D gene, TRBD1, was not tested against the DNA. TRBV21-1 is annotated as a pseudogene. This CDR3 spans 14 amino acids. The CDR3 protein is CASSDRVSGNTIYF. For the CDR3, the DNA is TGTGCCAGCAGCGACAGGGTGTCTGGAAACACCATATATTTT.

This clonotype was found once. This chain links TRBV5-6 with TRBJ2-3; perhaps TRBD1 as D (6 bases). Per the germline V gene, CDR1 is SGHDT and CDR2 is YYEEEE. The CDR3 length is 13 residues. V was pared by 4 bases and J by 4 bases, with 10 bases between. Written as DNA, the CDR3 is TGTGCCAGCAGCGCAGGGGTAGCAGATACGCAGTATTTT. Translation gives CASSAGVADTQYF. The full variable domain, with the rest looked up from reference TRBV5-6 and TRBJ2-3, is DAGVTQSPTHLIKTRGQQVTLRCSPKSGHDTVSWYQQALGQGPQFIFQYYEEEERQRGNFPDRFSGHQFPNYSSELNVNALLLGDSALYLCASSAGVADTQYFGPGTRLTVL.

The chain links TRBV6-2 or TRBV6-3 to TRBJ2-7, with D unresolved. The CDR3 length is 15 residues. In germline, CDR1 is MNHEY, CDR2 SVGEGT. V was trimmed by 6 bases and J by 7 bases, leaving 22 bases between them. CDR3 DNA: TGTGCCAGCAGACCCTGGTCCTTACGAGAGGCGGAGCAGTACTTC. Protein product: CASRPWSLREAEQYF.

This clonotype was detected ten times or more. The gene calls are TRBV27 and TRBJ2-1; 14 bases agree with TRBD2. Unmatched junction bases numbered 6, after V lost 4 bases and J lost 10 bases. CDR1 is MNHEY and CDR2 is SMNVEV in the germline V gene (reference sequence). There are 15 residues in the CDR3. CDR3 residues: CASSSGTSGGGEQFF. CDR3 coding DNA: TGTGCCAGCAGTTCGGGGACTAGCGGGGGCGGGGAGCAGTTCTTC.

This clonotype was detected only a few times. The CDR3 here is CASSGNSGGSGELFF. As DNA, the CDR3 is TGCGCCAGCAGTGGCAATAGCGGGGGCTCCGGGGAGCTGTTTTTT. The chain carries TRBV10-1 and TRBJ2-2, with TRBD2 matching 9 bases. The V gene end was trimmed by 4 bases and the J gene end by 6 bases; junction bases not matched to a gene: 6. In germline, CDR1 is WNHNN, CDR2 SYGVQD (reference sequence). The CDR3 is made up of 15 amino acids.

CDR3 sequence: CASSLGGPHTEAFF. The CDR3 nucleotides are TGTGCCAGCAGCTTAGGGGGGCCTCACACTGAAGCTTTCTTT. The chain recombines TRBV7-6 with TRBJ1-1, with D possibly matching TRBD1 (6 bases). The V end lost 1 base, the J end lost 3 bases, and 9 bases lay between the germline ends. The CDR3 runs to 14 residues. Germline V lookup: CDR1 SGHVS, CDR2 FNYEAQ. Looking up the rest from reference TRBV7-6 and TRBJ1-1 gives the full variable domain: GAGVSQSPRYKVTKRGQDVALRCDPISGHVSLYWYRQALGQGPEFLTYFNYEAQQDKSGLPNDRFSAERPEGSISTLTIQRTEQRDSAMYRCASSLGGPHTEAFFGQGTRLTVV.

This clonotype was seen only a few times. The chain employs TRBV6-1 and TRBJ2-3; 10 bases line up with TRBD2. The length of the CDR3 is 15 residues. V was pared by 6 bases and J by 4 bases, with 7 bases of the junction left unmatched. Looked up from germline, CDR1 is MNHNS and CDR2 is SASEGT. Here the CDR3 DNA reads TGTGCCAGCAGGTCGAGCGGGGGGGCATCAGATACGCAGTATTTT. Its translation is CASRSSGGASDTQYF.

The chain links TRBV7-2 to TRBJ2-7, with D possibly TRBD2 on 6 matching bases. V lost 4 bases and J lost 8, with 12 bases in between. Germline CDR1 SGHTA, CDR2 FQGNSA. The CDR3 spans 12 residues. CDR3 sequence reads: CASSSIAEKQYF. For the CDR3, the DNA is TGTGCCAGCAGCTCTATAGCGGAAAAGCAGTACTTC.

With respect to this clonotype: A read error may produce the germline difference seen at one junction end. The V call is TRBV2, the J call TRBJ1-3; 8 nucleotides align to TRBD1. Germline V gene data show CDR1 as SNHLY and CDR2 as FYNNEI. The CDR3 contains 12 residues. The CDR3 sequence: CASGDPGGRLVF. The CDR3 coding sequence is TGTGCCAGCGGGGACCCAGGGGGCAGACTCGTCTTT.

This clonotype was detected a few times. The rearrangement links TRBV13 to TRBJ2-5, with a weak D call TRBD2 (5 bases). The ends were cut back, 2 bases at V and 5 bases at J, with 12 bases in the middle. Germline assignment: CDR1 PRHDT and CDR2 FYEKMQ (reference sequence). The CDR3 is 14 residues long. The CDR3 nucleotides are TGTGCCAGCAGCTTATCGGTAGCGTGGGAGACCCAGTACTTC. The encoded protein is CASSLSVAWETQYF.

This chain's CDR3 is CAISRSKDQPQHF. In DNA, the CDR3 is TGTGCCATCAGCCGTAGTAAGGATCAGCCCCAGCATTTT. The chain is built from TRBV10-3 and TRBJ1-5; D is unresolved. V shed 6 bases and J shed 5 bases, with 11 bases lying between them. CDR1 ENHRY and CDR2 SYGVKD come from the germline V gene. The CDR3 extends over 13 amino acids.